The rows below give T cell receptor beta chains drawn from one sample of a study of a mutant IDH1 vaccine in newly diagnosed glioma. The data were produced by immunoSEQ multiplex PCR, yet TCRdb's version contains in-frame clones alone and is incomplete. The table lists approximately 88,000 clones, roughly 75% of them singletons, with 7.5% in the top ten. This specimen consisted of PBMCs, obtained from a glioma patient treated with radiotherapy, temozolomide or both. These receptors all stem from a man aged 35 to 55 with glioma. Both conserved end residues are part of each CDR3. Fields, in order: clone size, D gene, CDR3 length, V gene, J gene, CDR3 DNA, CDR3 protein. The D gene is left open where the match is weak. Clone size is given for some rows only: seen once, a few or many times, or a class if the clone is expanded.

clone_size: NA; d_call: TRBD1; cdr3_length: 14; v_call: TRBV30; j_call: TRBJ2-7; cdr3_nt: TGTGCCTGGACCCCGGGACAGGGAGGGACGTCTAAGTTCTTC; cdr3_aa: CAWTPGQGGTSKFF
clone_size: few; d_call: NA; cdr3_length: 13; v_call: TRBV27; j_call: TRBJ1-6; cdr3_nt: TGTGCCAGCAGGGCAATGGGGAATTCACCCCTCCACTTT; cdr3_aa: CASRAMGNSPLHF
clone_size: NA; d_call: NA; cdr3_length: 14; v_call: TRBV30; j_call: TRBJ1-2; cdr3_nt: TGTGCCTGGAGTGGTTTGGGCGGCCCCTATGGCTACACCTTC; cdr3_aa: CAWSGLGGPYGYTF
clone_size: few; d_call: NA; cdr3_length: 14; v_call: TRBV6-1; j_call: TRBJ1-5; cdr3_nt: TGTGCCAGCAGTGTTCAGTATAGCAATCAGCCCCAGCATTTT; cdr3_aa: CASSVQYSNQPQHF
clone_size: NA; d_call: NA; cdr3_length: 13; v_call: TRBV7-9; j_call: TRBJ2-3; cdr3_nt: TGTGCCAGCAGCTTAGTAACGGGAGATACGCAGTATTTT; cdr3_aa: CASSLVTGDTQYF
clone_size: NA; d_call: NA; cdr3_length: 13; v_call: TRBV11-1; j_call: TRBJ1-4; cdr3_nt: TGTGCCAGCAGCCCCTCAGGTTCGGAAAAACTGTTTTTT; cdr3_aa: CASSPSGSEKLFF
clone_size: NA; d_call: NA; cdr3_length: 16; v_call: TRBV4-2; j_call: TRBJ2-7; cdr3_nt: TGTGCCAGCAGCCAAGATCCGGGCGGTAGCTCCTACGAGCAGTACTTC; cdr3_aa: CASSQDPGGSSYEQYF
clone_size: NA; d_call: NA; cdr3_length: 15; v_call: TRBV5-1; j_call: TRBJ2-7; cdr3_nt: TGCGCCAGCAGCCCCCCGTTTGCAGTGACCTACGAGCAGTACTTC; cdr3_aa: CASSPPFAVTYEQYF
clone_size: few; d_call: NA; cdr3_length: 15; v_call: TRBV4-3; j_call: TRBJ2-5; cdr3_nt: TGCGCCAGCAGCCAAGAGAGAGGATCTTCTGAGACCCAGTACTTC; cdr3_aa: CASSQERGSSETQYF
clone_size: NA; d_call: TRBD2; cdr3_length: 17; v_call: TRBV10-3; j_call: TRBJ2-3; cdr3_nt: TGTGCCTCCAAGGGGTCTACTAGCGGGGGGCTCACAGATACGCAGTATTTT; cdr3_aa: CASKGSTSGGLTDTQYF
clone_size: NA; d_call: NA; cdr3_length: 14; v_call: TRBV28; j_call: TRBJ1-2; cdr3_nt: TGTGCCAGCAGTTTAGGAGTGCGGGCCTATGGCTACACCTTC; cdr3_aa: CASSLGVRAYGYTF
clone_size: NA; d_call: NA; cdr3_length: 15; v_call: TRBV5-4; j_call: TRBJ2-7; cdr3_nt: TGTGCCAGCAGCCCCCACCCCGGGATCTCCTACGAGCAGTACTTC; cdr3_aa: CASSPHPGISYEQYF
clone_size: NA; d_call: NA; cdr3_length: 14; v_call: TRBV28; j_call: TRBJ1-2; cdr3_nt: TGTGCCACAGCGGGGGGGTCGGGTAACTATGGCTACACCTTC; cdr3_aa: CATAGGSGNYGYTF
clone_size: NA; d_call: NA; cdr3_length: 14; v_call: TRBV21-1; j_call: TRBJ2-3; cdr3_nt: TGTGCCAGCAGCAAAGTGACAGGGAGAAATACGCAGTATTTT; cdr3_aa: CASSKVTGRNTQYF
clone_size: NA; d_call: NA; cdr3_length: 15; v_call: TRBV6-5; j_call: TRBJ2-2; cdr3_nt: TGTGCCAGCAGTTACTCGGGCCAATCCACCGGGGAGCTGTTTTTT; cdr3_aa: CASSYSGQSTGELFF
clone_size: NA; d_call: NA; cdr3_length: 17; v_call: TRBV5-6; j_call: TRBJ2-1; cdr3_nt: TGTGCCAGCAGCATCCGCTCCCTGGGCGGGACCTACAATGAGCAGTTCTTC; cdr3_aa: CASSIRSLGGTYNEQFF
clone_size: NA; d_call: NA; cdr3_length: 12; v_call: TRBV6-1; j_call: TRBJ1-4; cdr3_nt: TGTGCCAGCGGTACAACAGGGGAAAAACTGTTTTTT; cdr3_aa: CASGTTGEKLFF
clone_size: NA; d_call: NA; cdr3_length: 15; v_call: TRBV2; j_call: TRBJ2-5; cdr3_nt: TGTGCCAGCAGTGACTCGGGACTCAGAAAAGAGACCCAGTACTTC; cdr3_aa: CASSDSGLRKETQYF
clone_size: NA; d_call: TRBD2; cdr3_length: 17; v_call: TRBV7-3; j_call: TRBJ2-2; cdr3_nt: TGTGCCAGCAGCCCCACTAGGCTAGCGGGGGTCACCGGGGAGCTGTTTTTT; cdr3_aa: CASSPTRLAGVTGELFF
clone_size: few; d_call: NA; cdr3_length: 14; v_call: TRBV2; j_call: TRBJ1-1; cdr3_nt: TGTGCCAGCAGTGAACCCAGAGAGAACACTGAAGCTTTCTTT; cdr3_aa: CASSEPRENTEAFF
clone_size: NA; d_call: NA; cdr3_length: 12; v_call: TRBV4-2; j_call: TRBJ2-7; cdr3_nt: TGTGCCAGCAGCCAAGATCGCTACGAGCAGTACTTC; cdr3_aa: CASSQDRYEQYF
clone_size: NA; d_call: NA; cdr3_length: 13; v_call: TRBV19; j_call: TRBJ2-7; cdr3_nt: TGTGCCAGTAGTATCCAAGGGGTCTACGAGCAGTACTTC; cdr3_aa: CASSIQGVYEQYF
clone_size: once; d_call: TRBD2; cdr3_length: 16; v_call: TRBV10-2; j_call: TRBJ2-5; cdr3_nt: TGCGCCAGCGCAATACCGAAAGCGGGAGGGGGGGAGACCCAGTACTTC; cdr3_aa: CASAIPKAGGGETQYF
clone_size: NA; d_call: NA; cdr3_length: 16; v_call: TRBV18; j_call: TRBJ1-6; cdr3_nt: TGTGCCAGCTCACCCACAGGAGACTCCTATAATTCACCCCTCCACTTT; cdr3_aa: CASSPTGDSYNSPLHF
clone_size: few; d_call: TRBD2; cdr3_length: 15; v_call: TRBV7-9; j_call: TRBJ2-1; cdr3_nt: TGTGCCAGCATCCGCTGGGGGACTAGCGGTTATGAGCAGTTCTTC; cdr3_aa: CASIRWGTSGYEQFF
clone_size: NA; d_call: NA; cdr3_length: 15; v_call: TRBV6-5; j_call: TRBJ1-4; cdr3_nt: TGTGCCAGCAGTTACTCAGGAGACAGGAACGAAAAACTGTTTTTT; cdr3_aa: CASSYSGDRNEKLFF
clone_size: NA; d_call: NA; cdr3_length: 15; v_call: TRBV6-5; j_call: TRBJ2-2; cdr3_nt: TGTGCCAGCAGTTACGGACTGGCGAACACCGGGGAGCTGTTTTTT; cdr3_aa: CASSYGLANTGELFF
clone_size: NA; d_call: NA; cdr3_length: 14; v_call: TRBV10-1; j_call: TRBJ1-4; cdr3_nt: TGCGCCAGCAGTGAGGGAACAACTAATGAAAAACTGTTTTTT; cdr3_aa: CASSEGTTNEKLFF
clone_size: NA; d_call: NA; cdr3_length: 14; v_call: TRBV7-9; j_call: TRBJ2-7; cdr3_nt: TGTGCCGGCAGCCCAAGGGACCGCTACTACGAGCAGTACTTC; cdr3_aa: CAGSPRDRYYEQYF
clone_size: NA; d_call: TRBD2; cdr3_length: 17; v_call: TRBV15; j_call: TRBJ2-1; cdr3_nt: TGTGCCACCAGCAGCGGGACTAGCGGGAAGTCCTACAATGAGCAGTTCTTC; cdr3_aa: CATSSGTSGKSYNEQFF
clone_size: NA; d_call: NA; cdr3_length: 14; v_call: TRBV28; j_call: TRBJ2-7; cdr3_nt: TGTGCCAGCAGCTTACGGGACGGGACCTACGAGCAGTACTTC; cdr3_aa: CASSLRDGTYEQYF
clone_size: few; d_call: NA; cdr3_length: 13; v_call: TRBV15; j_call: TRBJ1-1; cdr3_nt: TGTGCCACCAGAGGGGTGGCGAACACTGAAGCTTTCTTT; cdr3_aa: CATRGVANTEAFF
clone_size: NA; d_call: TRBD2; cdr3_length: 14; v_call: TRBV30; j_call: TRBJ2-1; cdr3_nt: TGTGCCTGGAGCCTATTAGCGGGAAATAGAGAGCAGTTCTTC; cdr3_aa: CAWSLLAGNREQFF
clone_size: NA; d_call: TRBD2; cdr3_length: 17; v_call: TRBV5-1; j_call: TRBJ2-2; cdr3_nt: TGCGCCAGCAGCTCGAACCCTAGCGGGAGGCGGACCGGGGAGCTGTTTTTT; cdr3_aa: CASSSNPSGRRTGELFF
clone_size: NA; d_call: NA; cdr3_length: 13; v_call: TRBV4-2; j_call: TRBJ2-1; cdr3_nt: TGTGCCAGCAGCCAAGCGTGGGGAAATGAGCAGTTCTTC; cdr3_aa: CASSQAWGNEQFF
clone_size: NA; d_call: TRBD2; cdr3_length: 15; v_call: TRBV6-5; j_call: TRBJ2-7; cdr3_nt: TGTGCCAGCAGCCCCTCGAGCGGGAGTTGGTACGAGCAGTACTTC; cdr3_aa: CASSPSSGSWYEQYF
clone_size: NA; d_call: NA; cdr3_length: 16; v_call: TRBV9; j_call: TRBJ2-3; cdr3_nt: TGTGCCAGCAGCCCCATGGGCGGTTGGGGCACAGATACGCAGTATTTT; cdr3_aa: CASSPMGGWGTDTQYF
clone_size: NA; d_call: NA; cdr3_length: 16; v_call: TRBV5-4; j_call: TRBJ1-1; cdr3_nt: TGTGCCAGCAGCTTAAAACGTCCCCTCGGGACAACTGAAGCTTTCTTT; cdr3_aa: CASSLKRPLGTTEAFF
clone_size: NA; d_call: NA; cdr3_length: 15; v_call: TRBV6-5; j_call: TRBJ2-5; cdr3_nt: TGTGCCAGCAGTAGACATTCCGTAGCTCCGGAGACCCAGTACTTC; cdr3_aa: CASSRHSVAPETQYF
clone_size: few; d_call: NA; cdr3_length: 13; v_call: TRBV7-6; j_call: TRBJ2-2; cdr3_nt: TGTGCCAGCAGCGTAACCCTGACCGGGGAGCTGTTTTTT; cdr3_aa: CASSVTLTGELFF
clone_size: many; d_call: NA; cdr3_length: 13; v_call: TRBV19; j_call: TRBJ2-2; cdr3_nt: TGTGCCAGTAGTAGTCTCGGGGGCGGGGAGCTGTTTTTT; cdr3_aa: CASSSLGGGELFF
clone_size: NA; d_call: TRBD1; cdr3_length: 16; v_call: TRBV15; j_call: TRBJ1-4; cdr3_nt: TGTGCCACCAGCAGGACAGGGGTTGCAACTAATGAAAAACTGTTTTTT; cdr3_aa: CATSRTGVATNEKLFF
clone_size: NA; d_call: TRBD1; cdr3_length: 18; v_call: TRBV4-2; j_call: TRBJ1-4; cdr3_nt: TGTGCCAGCAGCCAAGCCCAACAGTGGGCAGGGACAGAGGAAAAACTGTTTTTT; cdr3_aa: CASSQAQQWAGTEEKLFF
clone_size: NA; d_call: NA; cdr3_length: 15; v_call: TRBV11-2; j_call: TRBJ2-1; cdr3_nt: TGTGCCAGCAGCCCCAGAAGGGGAAACTACAATGAGCAGTTCTTC; cdr3_aa: CASSPRRGNYNEQFF
clone_size: once; d_call: NA; cdr3_length: 15; v_call: TRBV7-2; j_call: TRBJ2-7; cdr3_nt: TGTGCCAGCAGCTTAGGGGCAGGCTTTACCTACGAGCAGTACTTC; cdr3_aa: CASSLGAGFTYEQYF
clone_size: NA; d_call: TRBD1; cdr3_length: 17; v_call: TRBV7-7; j_call: TRBJ2-5; cdr3_nt: TGTGCTAGCAGCCTTGGCCTGGGAACAGGGGTCGAAGAGACCCAGTACTTC; cdr3_aa: CASSLGLGTGVEETQYF
clone_size: NA; d_call: NA; cdr3_length: 15; v_call: TRBV21-1; j_call: TRBJ1-4; cdr3_nt: TGTGCCAGCAGCAAAGGCGGGGGACGTTATGAAAAACTGTTTTTT; cdr3_aa: CASSKGGGRYEKLFF
clone_size: NA; d_call: TRBD2; cdr3_length: 16; v_call: TRBV5-4; j_call: TRBJ2-1; cdr3_nt: TGTGCCAGCAGCCCAGGACTAGCGGGGGGAGAGCATGAGCAGTTCTTC; cdr3_aa: CASSPGLAGGEHEQFF
clone_size: NA; d_call: NA; cdr3_length: 13; v_call: TRBV5-5; j_call: TRBJ2-3; cdr3_nt: TGTGCCAGCAGCTTCTTACCCACAGATACGCAGTATTTT; cdr3_aa: CASSFLPTDTQYF
clone_size: NA; d_call: NA; cdr3_length: 16; v_call: TRBV27; j_call: TRBJ2-7; cdr3_nt: TGTGCCAGCAGTTCGTACCTGAAAGGGGGTAGTTACGAGCAGTACTTC; cdr3_aa: CASSSYLKGGSYEQYF
clone_size: NA; d_call: NA; cdr3_length: 11; v_call: TRBV18; j_call: TRBJ1-4; cdr3_nt: TGTGCCAGCTCACGGGGTGAAAAACTGTTTTTT; cdr3_aa: CASSRGEKLFF
clone_size: NA; d_call: TRBD2; cdr3_length: 15; v_call: TRBV9; j_call: TRBJ2-3; cdr3_nt: TGTGCCAGCAGCGCCATTAGCGGGGGGACAGATACGCAGTATTTT; cdr3_aa: CASSAISGGTDTQYF
clone_size: NA; d_call: NA; cdr3_length: 15; v_call: TRBV4-2; j_call: TRBJ1-2; cdr3_nt: TGTGCCAGCAGCCAAGATCCCGACGGTAACTATGGCTACACCTTC; cdr3_aa: CASSQDPDGNYGYTF
clone_size: NA; d_call: TRBD1; cdr3_length: 16; v_call: TRBV5-1; j_call: TRBJ1-4; cdr3_nt: TGCGCCAGCAGCGGTGGGACAGGGGGCACTAATGAAAAACTGTTTTTT; cdr3_aa: CASSGGTGGTNEKLFF
clone_size: few; d_call: NA; cdr3_length: 13; v_call: TRBV2; j_call: TRBJ1-2; cdr3_nt: TGTGCCAGCAGTGCAACAGGGAAACATGGCTACACCTTC; cdr3_aa: CASSATGKHGYTF
clone_size: once; d_call: NA; cdr3_length: 17; v_call: TRBV4-1; j_call: TRBJ1-2; cdr3_nt: TGCGCCAGCAGCCAATACCACCGGGACACCATTAACTATGGCTACACCTTC; cdr3_aa: CASSQYHRDTINYGYTF
clone_size: NA; d_call: TRBD2; cdr3_length: 15; v_call: TRBV5-4; j_call: TRBJ2-2; cdr3_nt: TGTGCCAGCAGCCCCGGACTAGCGGCGGCCGGGGAGCTGTTTTTT; cdr3_aa: CASSPGLAAAGELFF
clone_size: NA; d_call: TRBD1; cdr3_length: 14; v_call: TRBV6-6; j_call: TRBJ2-3; cdr3_nt: TGTGCCAGCAGTCGACAGGGCCCCACAGATACGCAGTATTTT; cdr3_aa: CASSRQGPTDTQYF
clone_size: few; d_call: NA; cdr3_length: 15; v_call: TRBV9; j_call: TRBJ2-7; cdr3_nt: TGTGCCAGCAGCGTAAGCCCGGCGGTATCCTACGAGCAGTACTTC; cdr3_aa: CASSVSPAVSYEQYF